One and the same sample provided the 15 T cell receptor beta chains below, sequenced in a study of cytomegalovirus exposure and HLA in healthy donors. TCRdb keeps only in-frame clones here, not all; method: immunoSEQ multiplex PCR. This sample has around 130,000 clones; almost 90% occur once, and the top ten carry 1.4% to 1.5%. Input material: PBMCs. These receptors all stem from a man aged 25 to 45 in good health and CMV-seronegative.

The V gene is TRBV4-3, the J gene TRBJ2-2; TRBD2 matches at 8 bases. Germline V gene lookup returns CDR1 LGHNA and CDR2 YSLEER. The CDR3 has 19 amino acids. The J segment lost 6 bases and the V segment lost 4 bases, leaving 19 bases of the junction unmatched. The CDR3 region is CASSPALLGLVGSAGELFF. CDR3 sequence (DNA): TGCGCCAGCAGCCCGGCATTACTGGGACTAGTCGGTAGTGCCGGGGAGCTGTTTTTT.

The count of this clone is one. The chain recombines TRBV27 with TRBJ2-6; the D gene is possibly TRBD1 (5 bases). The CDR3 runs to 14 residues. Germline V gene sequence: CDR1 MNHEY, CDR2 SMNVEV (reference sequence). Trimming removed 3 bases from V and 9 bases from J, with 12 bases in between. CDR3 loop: CASSFLSGINVLTF. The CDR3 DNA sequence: TGTGCCAGCAGTTTCCTTTCAGGGATCAACGTCCTGACTTTC.

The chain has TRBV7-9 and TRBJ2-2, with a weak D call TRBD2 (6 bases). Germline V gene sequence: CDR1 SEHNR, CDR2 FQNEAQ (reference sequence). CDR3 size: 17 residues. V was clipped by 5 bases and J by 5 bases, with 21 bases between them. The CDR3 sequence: CASSNYQGRIGTGELFF. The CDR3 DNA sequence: TGTGCCAGCAGCAACTACCAAGGGAGGATAGGGACCGGGGAGCTGTTTTTT.

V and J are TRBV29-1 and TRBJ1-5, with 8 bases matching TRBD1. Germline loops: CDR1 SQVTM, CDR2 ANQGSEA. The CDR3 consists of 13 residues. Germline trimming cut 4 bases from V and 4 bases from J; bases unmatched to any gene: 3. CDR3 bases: TGCAGCGTTGGACAGGGGCTTAATCAGCCCCAGCATTTT. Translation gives CSVGQGLNQPQHF. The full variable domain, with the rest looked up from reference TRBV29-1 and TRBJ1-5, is SAVISQKPSRDICQRGTSLTIQCQVDSQVTMMFWYRQQPGQSLTLIATANQGSEATYESGFVIDKFPISRPNLTFSTLTVSNMSPEDSSIYLCSVGQGLNQPQHFGDGTRLSIL.

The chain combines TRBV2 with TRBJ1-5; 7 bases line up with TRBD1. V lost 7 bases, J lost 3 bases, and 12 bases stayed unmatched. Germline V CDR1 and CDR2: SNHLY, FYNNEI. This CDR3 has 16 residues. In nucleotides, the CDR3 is TGTGCCAGCAATTCGAGACAGGGCCTTTTCAATCAGCCCCAGCATTTT. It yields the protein CASNSRQGLFNQPQHF.

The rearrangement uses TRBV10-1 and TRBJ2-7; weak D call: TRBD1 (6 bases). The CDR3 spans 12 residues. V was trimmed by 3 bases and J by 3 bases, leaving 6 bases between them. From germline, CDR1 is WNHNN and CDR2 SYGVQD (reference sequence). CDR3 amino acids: CASSDRGYEQYF. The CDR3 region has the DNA TGCGCCAGCAGTGACAGGGGCTACGAGCAGTACTTC.

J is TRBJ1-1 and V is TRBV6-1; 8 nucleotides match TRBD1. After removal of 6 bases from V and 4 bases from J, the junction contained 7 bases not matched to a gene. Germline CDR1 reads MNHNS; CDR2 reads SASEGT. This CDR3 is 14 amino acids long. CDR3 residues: CASRTDRDSTEAFF. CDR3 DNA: TGTGCCAGCAGAACGGACAGGGATAGCACTGAAGCTTTCTTT.

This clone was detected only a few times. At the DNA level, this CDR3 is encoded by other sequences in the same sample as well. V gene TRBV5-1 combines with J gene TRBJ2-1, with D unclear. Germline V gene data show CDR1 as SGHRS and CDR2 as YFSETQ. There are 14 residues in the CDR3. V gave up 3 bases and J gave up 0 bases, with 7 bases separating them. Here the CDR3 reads CASSSSSSYNEQFF. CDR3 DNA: TGCGCCAGCAGCTCCTCTAGCTCCTACAATGAGCAGTTCTTC.

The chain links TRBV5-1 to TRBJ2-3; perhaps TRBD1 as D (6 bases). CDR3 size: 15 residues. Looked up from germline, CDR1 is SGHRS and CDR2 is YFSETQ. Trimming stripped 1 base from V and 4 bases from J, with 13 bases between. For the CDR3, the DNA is TGCGCCAGCAGCTTGACAGGGCAAGGGGCAGATACGCAGTATTTT. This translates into CASSLTGQGADTQYF.

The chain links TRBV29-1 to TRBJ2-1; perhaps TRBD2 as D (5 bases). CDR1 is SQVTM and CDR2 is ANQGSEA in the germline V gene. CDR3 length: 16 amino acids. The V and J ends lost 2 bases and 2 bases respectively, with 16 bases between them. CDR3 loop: CSVEIGTADTYNEQFF. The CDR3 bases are TGCAGCGTTGAAATAGGTACAGCGGATACCTACAATGAGCAGTTCTTC.

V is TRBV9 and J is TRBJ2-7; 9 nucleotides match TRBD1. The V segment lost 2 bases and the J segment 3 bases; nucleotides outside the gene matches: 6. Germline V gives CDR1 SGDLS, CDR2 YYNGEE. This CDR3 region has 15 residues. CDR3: CASSVGTGRDYEQYF. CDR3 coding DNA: TGTGCCAGCAGCGTGGGGACAGGGAGGGACTACGAGCAGTACTTC.

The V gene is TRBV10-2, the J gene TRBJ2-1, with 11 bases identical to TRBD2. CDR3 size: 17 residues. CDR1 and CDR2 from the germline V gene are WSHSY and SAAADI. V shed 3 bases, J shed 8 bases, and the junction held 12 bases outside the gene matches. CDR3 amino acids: CASSDSGTSGPLDEQFF. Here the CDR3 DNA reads TGCGCCAGCAGTGATTCCGGGACTAGCGGCCCCCTGGATGAGCAGTTCTTC.

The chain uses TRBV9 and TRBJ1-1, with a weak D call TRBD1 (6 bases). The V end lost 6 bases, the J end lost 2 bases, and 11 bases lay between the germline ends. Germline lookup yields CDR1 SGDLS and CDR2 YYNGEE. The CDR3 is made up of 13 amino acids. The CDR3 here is CASNGGPNTEAFF. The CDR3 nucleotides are TGTGCCAGCAACGGGGGGCCCAACACTGAAGCTTTCTTT.

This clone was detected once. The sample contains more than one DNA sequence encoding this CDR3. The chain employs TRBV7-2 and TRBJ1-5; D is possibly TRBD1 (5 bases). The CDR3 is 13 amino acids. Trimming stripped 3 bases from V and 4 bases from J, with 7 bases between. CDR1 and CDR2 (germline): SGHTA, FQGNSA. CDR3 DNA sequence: TGTGCCAGCAGCTTGCGGGGGAATCAGCCCCAGCATTTT. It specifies CASSLRGNQPQHF.

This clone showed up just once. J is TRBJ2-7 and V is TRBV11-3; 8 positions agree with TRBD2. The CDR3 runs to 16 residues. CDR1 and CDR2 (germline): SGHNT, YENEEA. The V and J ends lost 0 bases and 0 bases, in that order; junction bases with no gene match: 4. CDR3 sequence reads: CASSLERGGGSYEQYF. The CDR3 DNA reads TGTGCCAGCAGCTTAGAACGGGGGGGAGGCTCCTACGAGCAGTACTTC.